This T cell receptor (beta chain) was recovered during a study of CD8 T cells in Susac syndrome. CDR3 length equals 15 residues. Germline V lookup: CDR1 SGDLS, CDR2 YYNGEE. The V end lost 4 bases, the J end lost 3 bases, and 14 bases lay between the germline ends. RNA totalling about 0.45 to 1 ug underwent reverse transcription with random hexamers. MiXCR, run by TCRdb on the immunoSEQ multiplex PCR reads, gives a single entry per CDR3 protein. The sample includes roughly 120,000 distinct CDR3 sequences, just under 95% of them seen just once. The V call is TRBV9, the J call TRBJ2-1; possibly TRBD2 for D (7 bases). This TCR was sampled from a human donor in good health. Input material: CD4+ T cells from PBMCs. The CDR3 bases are TGTGCCAGCAGCTCCCGGGGGGCGGACTACAATGAGCAGTTCTTC. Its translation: CASSSRGADYNEQFF.